The 5 T cell receptor beta chains below were found in one sample sequenced in a study of blood T cell repertoires in COVID-19. Some clones are missing from TCRdb's copy, which holds only in-frame ones; the method was immunoSEQ multiplex PCR. The table lists some 140,000 clones, approximately 80% of them singletons. Sample: peripheral blood. The origin of the receptors is a woman between 55 and 75 years old with acute or convalescent COVID-19.

The CDR3 protein is CASSLEQGNTIYF. In nucleotides, the CDR3 is TGCGCCAGCAGCTTGGAGCAAGGAAACACCATATATTTT. This chain links TRBV5-1 with TRBJ1-3; D unresolved. The germline CDR1 and CDR2 sequences are SGHRS and YFSETQ. This CDR3 spans 13 amino acids. V dropped 0 bases and J dropped 4 bases, with 5 bases sitting between them.

The chain is built from TRBV6-1 and TRBJ1-5; 7 nucleotides align to TRBD1. This CDR3 has 16 residues. The J segment lost 1 base and the V segment lost 1 base, leaving 4 bases of the junction unmatched. Germline values: CDR1 MNHNS, CDR2 SASEGT. The CDR3 here is CASSEVTGISNQPQHF. The CDR3 coding sequence is TGTGCCAGCAGTGAAGTGACAGGGATAAGCAATCAGCCCCAGCATTTT.

The chain recombines TRBV7-2 with TRBJ1-1; D call uncertain. The germline V gene has CDR1 SGHTA and CDR2 FQGNSA. The V end lost 2 bases, the J end lost 1 base, and 8 bases lay between the germline ends. This CDR3 region has 14 residues. CDR3 amino acids: CASSLTSRNTEAFF. The DNA of the CDR3 is TGTGCCAGCAGCTTAACGTCCAGGAACACTGAAGCTTTCTTT.

The gene calls are TRBV7-2 and TRBJ2-5; D is uncertain. Trimming shortened V by 5 bases and J by 5 bases, and 18 bases separated the two germline ends. The germline V gene encodes CDR1 SGHTA and CDR2 FQGNSA. This CDR3 spans 15 amino acids. The DNA of the CDR3 is TGTGCCAGCAGCCCCCGCCCTCCCGCCCGGGAGACCCAGTACTTC. Translation: CASSPRPPARETQYF. Variable domain in full (rest from reference TRBV7-2 and TRBJ2-5): GAGVSQSPSNKVTEKGKDVELRCDPISGHTALYWYRQSLGQGLEFLIYFQGNSAPDKSGLPSDRFSAERTGGSVSTLTIQRTQQEDSAVYLCASSPRPPARETQYFGPGTRLLVL.

The chain couples TRBV5-1 to TRBJ2-5; the match to TRBD2 covers 11 bases. From germline, CDR1 is SGHRS and CDR2 YFSETQ. This CDR3 spans 17 amino acids. V gave up 0 bases and J gave up 2 bases; unmatched junction bases: 6. CDR3 DNA sequence: TGCGCCAGCAGCTTGGGGGGACTAGCGGAAATTCAAGAGACCCAGTACTTC. It specifies CASSLGGLAEIQETQYF.